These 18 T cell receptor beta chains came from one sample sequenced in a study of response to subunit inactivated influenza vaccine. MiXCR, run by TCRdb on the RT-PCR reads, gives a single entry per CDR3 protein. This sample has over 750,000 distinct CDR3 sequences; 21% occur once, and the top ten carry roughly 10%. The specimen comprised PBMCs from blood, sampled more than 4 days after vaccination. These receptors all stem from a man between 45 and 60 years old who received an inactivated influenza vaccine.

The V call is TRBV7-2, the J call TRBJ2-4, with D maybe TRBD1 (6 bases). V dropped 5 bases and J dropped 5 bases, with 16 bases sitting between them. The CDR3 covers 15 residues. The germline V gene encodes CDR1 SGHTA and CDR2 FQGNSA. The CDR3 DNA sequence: TGTGCCAGCAGCGTACCTTGGACAGTACAAAACATTCAGTACTTC. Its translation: CASSVPWTVQNIQYF.

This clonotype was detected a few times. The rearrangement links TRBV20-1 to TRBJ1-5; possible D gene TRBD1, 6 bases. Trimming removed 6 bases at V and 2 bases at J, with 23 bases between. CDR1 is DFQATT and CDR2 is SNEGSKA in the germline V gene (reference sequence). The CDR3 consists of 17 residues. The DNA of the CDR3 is TGCAGTGCCAAAAAAGCGTTAACAGGGCTCGGCAATCAGCCCCAGCATTTT. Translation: CSAKKALTGLGNQPQHF.

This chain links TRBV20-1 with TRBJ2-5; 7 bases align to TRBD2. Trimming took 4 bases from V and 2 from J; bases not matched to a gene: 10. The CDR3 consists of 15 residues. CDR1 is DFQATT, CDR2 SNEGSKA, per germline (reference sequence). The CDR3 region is CSATGASGTQETQYF. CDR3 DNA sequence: TGCAGTGCTACCGGGGCTAGCGGTACGCAAGAGACCCAGTACTTC.

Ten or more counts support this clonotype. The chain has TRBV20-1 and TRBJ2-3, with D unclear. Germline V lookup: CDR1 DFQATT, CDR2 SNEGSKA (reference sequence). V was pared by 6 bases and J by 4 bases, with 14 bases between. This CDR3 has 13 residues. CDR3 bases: TGCAGTGCCCGACGGATGAACGCAGATACGCAGTATTTT. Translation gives CSARRMNADTQYF.

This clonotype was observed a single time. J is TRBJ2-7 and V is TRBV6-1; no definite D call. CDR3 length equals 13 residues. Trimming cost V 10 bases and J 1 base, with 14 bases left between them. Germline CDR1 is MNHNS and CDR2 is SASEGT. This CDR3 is CATVRIGSYEQYF. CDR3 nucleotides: TGTGCCACCGTGAGGATAGGGTCCTACGAGCAGTACTTC.

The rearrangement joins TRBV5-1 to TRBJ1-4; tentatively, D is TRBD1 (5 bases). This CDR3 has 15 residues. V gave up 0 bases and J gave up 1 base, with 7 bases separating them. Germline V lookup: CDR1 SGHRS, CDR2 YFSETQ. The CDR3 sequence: CASSLEGKTNEKLFF. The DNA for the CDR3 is TGCGCCAGCAGCTTGGAGGGGAAAACTAATGAAAAACTGTTTTTT.

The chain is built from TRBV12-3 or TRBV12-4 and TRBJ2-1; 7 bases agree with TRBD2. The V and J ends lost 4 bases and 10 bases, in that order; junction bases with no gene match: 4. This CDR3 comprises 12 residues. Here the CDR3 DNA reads TGTGCCAGCAGTTCTTATAGCGGGGAGCAGTTCTTC. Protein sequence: CASSSYSGEQFF.

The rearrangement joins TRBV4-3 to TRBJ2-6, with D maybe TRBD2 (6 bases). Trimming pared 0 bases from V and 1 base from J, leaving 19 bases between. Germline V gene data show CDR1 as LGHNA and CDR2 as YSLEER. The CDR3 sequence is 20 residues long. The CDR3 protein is CASSQEGRRVARSGANVLTF. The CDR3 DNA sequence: TGCGCCAGCAGCCAAGAGGGGCGGAGGGTGGCAAGGTCTGGGGCCAACGTCCTGACTTTC.

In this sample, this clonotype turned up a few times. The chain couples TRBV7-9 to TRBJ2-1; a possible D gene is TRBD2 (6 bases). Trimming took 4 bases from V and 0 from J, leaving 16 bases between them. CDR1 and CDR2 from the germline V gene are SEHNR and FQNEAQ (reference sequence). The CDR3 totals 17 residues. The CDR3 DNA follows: TGTGCCAGCAGCTCGTGGCCTACCGGGAGCTCCTACAATGAGCAGTTCTTC. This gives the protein CASSSWPTGSSYNEQFF.

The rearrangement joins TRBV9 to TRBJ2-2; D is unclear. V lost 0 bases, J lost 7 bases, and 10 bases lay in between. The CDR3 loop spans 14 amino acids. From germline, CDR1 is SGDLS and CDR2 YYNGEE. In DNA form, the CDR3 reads TGTGCCAGCAGCGTAGGACCTCCGGGCGGGGAGCTGTTTTTT. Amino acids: CASSVGPPGGELFF.

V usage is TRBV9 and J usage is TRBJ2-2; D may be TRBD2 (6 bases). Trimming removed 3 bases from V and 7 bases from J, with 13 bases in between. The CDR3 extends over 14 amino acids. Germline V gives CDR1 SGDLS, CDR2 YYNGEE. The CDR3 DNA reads TGTGCCAGCAGCGCCCGCCACGGGGGCGGGGAGCTGTTTTTT. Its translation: CASSARHGGGELFF.

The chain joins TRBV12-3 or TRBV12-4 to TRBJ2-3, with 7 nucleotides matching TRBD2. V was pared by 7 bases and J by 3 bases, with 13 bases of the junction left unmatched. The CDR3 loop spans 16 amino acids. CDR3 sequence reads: CASTKGLPRRTDTQYF. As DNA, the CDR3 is TGTGCCAGCACCAAGGGACTACCCAGGAGAACAGATACGCAGTATTTT.

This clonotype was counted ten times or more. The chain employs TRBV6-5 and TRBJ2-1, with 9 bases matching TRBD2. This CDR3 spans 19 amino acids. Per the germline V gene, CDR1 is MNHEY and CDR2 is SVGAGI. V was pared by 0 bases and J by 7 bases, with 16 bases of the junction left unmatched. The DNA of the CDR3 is TGTGCCAGCAGTTACTCTTACCGATCGCGAGCGGGAGGAGGAAATGAGCAGTTCTTC. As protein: CASSYSYRSRAGGGNEQFF.

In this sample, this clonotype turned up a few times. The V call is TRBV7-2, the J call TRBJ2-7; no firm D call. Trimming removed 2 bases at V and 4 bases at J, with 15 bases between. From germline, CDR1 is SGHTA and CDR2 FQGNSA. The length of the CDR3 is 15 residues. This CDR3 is CASSLRRAIAYEQYF. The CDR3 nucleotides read TGTGCCAGCAGCTTACGTCGAGCCATTGCATACGAGCAGTACTTC.

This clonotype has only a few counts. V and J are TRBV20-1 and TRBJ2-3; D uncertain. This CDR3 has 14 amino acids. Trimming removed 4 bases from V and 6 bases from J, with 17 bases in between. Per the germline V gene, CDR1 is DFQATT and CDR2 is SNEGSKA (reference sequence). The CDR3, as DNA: TGCAGTGCTATCCGGGCCCTGTCCAGCGATACGCAGTATTTT. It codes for CSAIRALSSDTQYF.

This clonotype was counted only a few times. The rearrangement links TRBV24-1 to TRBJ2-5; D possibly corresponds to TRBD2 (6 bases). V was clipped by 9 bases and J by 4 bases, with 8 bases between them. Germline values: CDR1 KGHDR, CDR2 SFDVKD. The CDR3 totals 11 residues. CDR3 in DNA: TGTGCCACCCGACTAGGAGAGACCCAGTACTTC. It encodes CATRLGETQYF.

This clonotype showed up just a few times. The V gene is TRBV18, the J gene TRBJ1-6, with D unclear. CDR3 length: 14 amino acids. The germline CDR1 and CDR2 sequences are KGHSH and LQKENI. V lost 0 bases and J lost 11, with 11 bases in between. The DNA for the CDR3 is TGTGCCAGCTCACCACCGGGAACGGGGACACCCCTCCACTTT. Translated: CASSPPGTGTPLHF.

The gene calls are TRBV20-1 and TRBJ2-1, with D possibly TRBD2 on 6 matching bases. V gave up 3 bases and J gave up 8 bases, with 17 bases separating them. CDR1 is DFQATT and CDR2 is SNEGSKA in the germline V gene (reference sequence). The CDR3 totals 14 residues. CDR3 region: CSASGGSRFYEQFF. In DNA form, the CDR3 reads TGCAGTGCTAGTGGGGGGAGTAGGTTTTATGAGCAGTTCTTC.